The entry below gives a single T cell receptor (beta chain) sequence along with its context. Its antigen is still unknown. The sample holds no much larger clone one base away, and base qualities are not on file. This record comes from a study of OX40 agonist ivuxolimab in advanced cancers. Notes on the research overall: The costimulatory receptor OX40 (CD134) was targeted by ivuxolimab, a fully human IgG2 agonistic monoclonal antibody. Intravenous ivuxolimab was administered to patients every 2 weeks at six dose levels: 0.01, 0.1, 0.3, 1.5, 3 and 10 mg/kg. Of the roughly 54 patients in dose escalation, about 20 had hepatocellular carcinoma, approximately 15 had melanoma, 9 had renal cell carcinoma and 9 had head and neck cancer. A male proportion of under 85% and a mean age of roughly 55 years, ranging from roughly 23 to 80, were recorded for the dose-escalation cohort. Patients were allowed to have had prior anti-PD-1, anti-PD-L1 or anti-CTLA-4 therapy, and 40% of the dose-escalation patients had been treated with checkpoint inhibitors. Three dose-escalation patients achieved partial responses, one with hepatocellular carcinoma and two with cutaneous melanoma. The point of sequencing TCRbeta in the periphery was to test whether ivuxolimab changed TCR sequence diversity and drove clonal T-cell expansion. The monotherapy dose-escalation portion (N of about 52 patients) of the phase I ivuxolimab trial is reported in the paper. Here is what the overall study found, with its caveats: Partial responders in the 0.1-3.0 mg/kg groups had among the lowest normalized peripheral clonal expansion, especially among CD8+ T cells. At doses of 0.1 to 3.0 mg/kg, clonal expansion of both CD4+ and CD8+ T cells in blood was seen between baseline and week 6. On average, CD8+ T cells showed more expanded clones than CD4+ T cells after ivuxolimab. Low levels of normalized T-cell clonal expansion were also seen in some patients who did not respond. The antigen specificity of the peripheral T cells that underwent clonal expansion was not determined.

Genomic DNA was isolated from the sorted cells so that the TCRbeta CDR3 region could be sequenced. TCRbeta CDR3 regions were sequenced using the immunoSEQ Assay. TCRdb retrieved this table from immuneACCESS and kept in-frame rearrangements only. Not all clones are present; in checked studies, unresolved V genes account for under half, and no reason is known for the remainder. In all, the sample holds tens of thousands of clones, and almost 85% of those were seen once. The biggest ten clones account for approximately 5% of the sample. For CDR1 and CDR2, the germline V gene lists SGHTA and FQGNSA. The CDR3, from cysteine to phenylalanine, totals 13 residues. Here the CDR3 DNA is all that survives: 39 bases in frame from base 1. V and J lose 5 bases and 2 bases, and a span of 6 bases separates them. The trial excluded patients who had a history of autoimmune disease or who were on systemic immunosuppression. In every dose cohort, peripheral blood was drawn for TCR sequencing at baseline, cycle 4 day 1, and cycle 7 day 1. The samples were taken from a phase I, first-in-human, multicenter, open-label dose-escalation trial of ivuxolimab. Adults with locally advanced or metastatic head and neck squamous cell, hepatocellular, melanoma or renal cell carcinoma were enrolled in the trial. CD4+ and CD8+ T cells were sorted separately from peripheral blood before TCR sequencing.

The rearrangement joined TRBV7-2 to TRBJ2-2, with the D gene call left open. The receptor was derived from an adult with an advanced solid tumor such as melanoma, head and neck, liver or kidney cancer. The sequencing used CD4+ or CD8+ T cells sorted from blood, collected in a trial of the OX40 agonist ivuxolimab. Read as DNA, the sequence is TGTGCCAGCAGCGGCCGCAACACCGGGGAGCTGTTTTTT. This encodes CASSGRNTGELFF.